A selection of T cell receptor beta chains follows, all from one sample in a study of blood T cells in healthy people across ages. MiXCR was run by TCRdb on the 5' RACE reads, yielding one entry per CDR3 protein. The sample shows 650,000 to 800,000 distinct CDR3 sequences, approximately 52% of them seen only once. The sequencing input was blood. All receptors derive from a woman older than 75 in good health. Each CDR3 is given with its conserved first and last residue. The D gene is left open where the match is weak. Clone size is shown for a subset of rows, as once, few, many or a class of expanded clone.

d_call: .; v_call: TRBV12-3/TRBV12-4; j_call: TRBJ2-5; clone_size: .; cdr3_aa: CASSCPGTETQYF; cdr3_nt: TGTGCCAGCAGTTGCCCAGGGACAGAGACCCAGTACTTC
d_call: .; v_call: TRBV11-2; j_call: TRBJ2-7; clone_size: .; cdr3_aa: CASSLGLKQYF; cdr3_nt: TGTGCCAGCAGCTTGGGGCTAAAGCAGTACTTC
d_call: TRBD1; v_call: TRBV6-5; j_call: TRBJ2-1; clone_size: many; cdr3_aa: CASSYSFRQGTYNEQFF; cdr3_nt: TGTGCCAGCAGTTACTCGTTTAGACAGGGGACTTACAATGAGCAGTTCTTC
d_call: .; v_call: TRBV7-2; j_call: TRBJ2-1; clone_size: many; cdr3_aa: CASSLISSYNEQFF; cdr3_nt: TGTGCCAGCAGCTTAATTTCCTCCTACAATGAGCAGTTCTTC
d_call: TRBD2; v_call: TRBV12-3/TRBV12-4; j_call: TRBJ2-1; clone_size: .; cdr3_aa: CASSISGSFYNEQFF; cdr3_nt: TGTGCCAGCAGCATAAGCGGGAGCTTCTACAATGAGCAGTTCTTC
d_call: TRBD2; v_call: TRBV24-1; j_call: TRBJ2-3; clone_size: many; cdr3_aa: CATSDVRGGRADTQYF; cdr3_nt: TGTGCCACCAGTGATGTGCGGGGAGGGAGAGCGGATACGCAGTATTTT
d_call: .; v_call: TRBV30; j_call: TRBJ2-3; clone_size: .; cdr3_aa: CAWSVPATDTQYF; cdr3_nt: TGTGCCTGGAGTGTACCGGCCACAGATACGCAGTATTTT
d_call: .; v_call: TRBV5-1; j_call: TRBJ2-2; clone_size: .; cdr3_aa: CASSSSHPALGELFF; cdr3_nt: TGCGCCAGCAGCTCCTCTCATCCAGCCCTGGGGGAGCTGTTTTTT
d_call: .; v_call: TRBV5-6; j_call: TRBJ2-2; clone_size: few; cdr3_aa: CASSPTSCTGELFF; cdr3_nt: TGTGCCAGCAGCCCTACGTCGTGCACCGGGGAGCTGTTTTTT
d_call: TRBD2; v_call: TRBV7-3; j_call: TRBJ2-3; clone_size: once; cdr3_aa: CASSLRAGVTDMQYF; cdr3_nt: TGTGCCAGCAGCTTAAGAGCGGGGGTCACAGATATGCAGTATTTT
d_call: .; v_call: TRBV2; j_call: TRBJ2-1; clone_size: .; cdr3_aa: CASSAEQFF; cdr3_nt: TGTGCCAGCAGTGCTGAGCAGTTCTTC
d_call: TRBD2; v_call: TRBV7-2; j_call: TRBJ2-1; clone_size: .; cdr3_aa: CASTPAGLAGGLFNEQFF; cdr3_nt: TGTGCCAGCACCCCCGCGGGACTAGCGGGGGGGCTTTTCAATGAGCAGTTCTTC
d_call: .; v_call: TRBV2; j_call: TRBJ1-5; clone_size: few; cdr3_aa: CASKAARSVTSNQPQHF; cdr3_nt: TGTGCCAGCAAGGCAGCGAGATCTGTAACTAGCAATCAGCCCCAGCATTTT
d_call: .; v_call: TRBV6-1; j_call: TRBJ2-5; clone_size: .; cdr3_aa: CASSPTTGVYQETQYF; cdr3_nt: TGTGCCAGCAGTCCCACTACTGGGGTTTATCAAGAGACCCAGTACTTC